This T cell receptor beta chain is drawn from a study of blood T cells in healthy people across ages. A second PCR, run for about 7 to 12 cycles, used a sample-barcoded 5' primer plus a J-beta primer mix. Through a template-switch adaptor with 12 random nucleotides, each cDNA molecule received a tag. Using its own MiXCR run on the 5' RACE reads, TCRdb lists one record per CDR3 protein. The sample carries about 560,000 distinct CDR3 sequences, about 28% recorded once. V was pared by 6 bases and J by 7 bases, with 6 bases between. The CDR3 has 11 residues. Germline V gene lookup returns CDR1 SNHLY and CDR2 FYNNEI. These same data were also listed under a study on T cells of mothers and their children. That investigation notes: Each donor was one of three healthy Caucasian mothers or one of their six children. Maternal samples each gave over 8 million TCR beta CDR3 reads, and child samples about 3 million each.

What was sequenced was blood. This TCR came from a boy aged 2-9 years in good health. V and J are TRBV2 and TRBJ2-2; no firm D call. CDR3 coding DNA: TGTGCCAGCAGGGGCGACGGGGAGCTGTTTTTT. This codes for CASRGDGELFF.